The 23 T cell receptor beta chains presented below share a single source sample, sequenced in a study of spatial heterogeneity in lung cancer. The time point was: sample taken at primary tumor resection. TCRdb reanalysed the 5' RACE reads using MiXCR and keeps one entry per CDR3 protein. Here the sample spans about 25,000 distinct CDR3 sequences, 6.5% to 8% being singletons. Sequenced here: PBMCs, sampled at surgery. These receptor sequences come from a male donor with early-stage non-small cell lung cancer.

This clonotype was observed at least ten times. The J gene is TRBJ2-1, the V gene TRBV18; D remains unclear. V lost 0 bases to trimming and J lost 11 bases, with 11 bases between them. The CDR3 contains 13 residues. From germline, CDR1 is KGHSH and CDR2 LQKENI. CDR3 sequence (DNA): TGTGCCAGCTCACCACCGGCGACCTTCAAGCAGTTCTTC. Amino acid sequence: CASSPPATFKQFF.

The chain carries TRBV4-1 and TRBJ2-2, with TRBD1 matching over 7 bases. V shed 3 bases, J shed 1 base, and the junction held 8 bases outside the gene matches. The germline gives CDR1 MGHRA, CDR2 YSYEKL. The CDR3 is 17 amino acids. CDR3 sequence: CASSQWAGQVNTGELFF. The DNA of the CDR3 is TGCGCCAGCAGCCAGTGGGCAGGACAGGTGAACACCGGGGAGCTGTTTTTT.

This clonotype was picked up a small number of times. The rearrangement links TRBV3-1 to TRBJ2-7; unclear D gene. In germline, CDR1 is LGHDT, CDR2 YNNKEL (reference sequence). With 5 bases removed from V and 2 bases from J, the gap between germline ends came to 7 bases. The length of the CDR3 is 12 residues. CDR3 protein: CASSARTYEQYF. CDR3 sequence (DNA): TGTGCCAGCAGCGCCCGGACCTACGAGCAGTACTTC.

This clonotype was seen many times. The rearrangement links TRBV24-1 to TRBJ2-5; 8 bases fit TRBD2. Looked up from germline, CDR1 is KGHDR and CDR2 is SFDVKD. The CDR3 loop spans 16 amino acids. V lost 3 bases, J lost 2 bases, and 7 bases stayed unmatched. The CDR3: CATSDSGSSLQETQYF. CDR3 nucleotide sequence: TGTGCCACCAGTGATAGCGGGAGCTCACTTCAAGAGACCCAGTACTTC.

This clonotype was counted many times. The CDR3 bases are TGTGCCAGCAGCCAAGATCACGGGACAGGGGAATACGAGCAGTACGTC. This encodes CASSQDHGTGEYEQYV. This chain joins TRBV4-2 and TRBJ2-7; 10 bases line up with TRBD1. V dropped 0 bases and J dropped 4; count of bases not matched to a gene: 6. The CDR3 runs to 16 residues. CDR1 is LGHNA, CDR2 YNFKEQ, per germline.

This clonotype was counted at least ten times. The chain carries TRBV6-5 and TRBJ1-5; a weak D match, TRBD1 (5 bases). CDR3 length: 14 amino acids. V was pared by 0 bases and J by 8 bases, with 11 bases between. Germline lookup yields CDR1 MNHEY and CDR2 SVGAGI. The CDR3 spells CASSYSGGAEPQHF. The CDR3 nucleotides are TGTGCCAGCAGTTACTCCGGCGGGGCCGAGCCCCAGCATTTT.

This clonotype was recorded at least ten times. J is TRBJ2-7 and V is TRBV6-5; D may match TRBD1 or TRBD2 (5 bases each). This CDR3 has 12 amino acids. The ends were cut back, 2 bases at V and 6 bases at J, with 8 bases in the middle. CDR1 and CDR2 (germline): MNHEY, SVGAGI. The CDR3 here is CASSYSGGEQYF. CDR3 DNA: TGTGCCAGCAGTTACAGTGGGGGCGAGCAGTACTTC.

This clonotype came up many times. The chain joins TRBV20-1 to TRBJ2-3; D gene ambiguous. V was pared by 2 bases and J by 2 bases, with 8 bases between. The CDR3 consists of 13 residues. Germline CDR1 is DFQATT and CDR2 is SNEGSKA (reference sequence). The DNA for the CDR3 is TGCAGTGCTAGAATGGGCCTCACAGATACGCAGTATTTT. It is translated as CSARMGLTDTQYF.

This clonotype rates as medium-sized. This chain joins TRBV28 and TRBJ2-1, with a possible D match to TRBD2 (5 bases). The CDR3 is made up of 12 amino acids. CDR1 and CDR2 from the germline V gene are MDHEN and SYDVKM. V lost 6 bases and J 9 bases, leaving 12 bases between the germline ends. Here the CDR3 reads CASSRGLFEQFF. CDR3 nucleotides: TGTGCCAGCAGCCGCGGACTGTTTGAGCAGTTCTTC. Drawing the rest from reference TRBV28 and TRBJ2-1, the complete variable domain is DVKVTQSSRYLVKRTGEKVFLECVQDMDHENMFWYRQDPGLGLRLIYFSYDVKMKEKGDIPEGYSVSREKKERFSLILESASTNQTSMYLCASSRGLFEQFFGPGTRLTVL.

This clonotype was counted only a few times. The V gene is TRBV5-6, the J gene TRBJ2-7; 9 nucleotides agree with TRBD1. The CDR3 sequence is 15 residues long. V shed 4 bases, J shed 4 bases, and the junction held 9 bases outside the gene matches. Germline V gene sequence: CDR1 SGHDT, CDR2 YYEEEE. CDR3 nucleotides: TGTGCCAGCAGCCCACCCGGGACAGGGCTATACGAGCAGTACTTC. It translates to CASSPPGTGLYEQYF.

The rearrangement links TRBV18 to TRBJ1-1, with D uncertain. The CDR3 spans 14 residues. The germline V gene has CDR1 KGHSH and CDR2 LQKENI. Trimming stripped 5 bases from V and 2 bases from J, with 12 bases between. The CDR3 coding sequence is TGTGCCAGCTCAGGGAAATCTGGTAACACTGAAGCTTTCTTT. It is translated as CASSGKSGNTEAFF. The whole variable domain, filled in from reference TRBV18 and TRBJ1-1, reads NAGVMQNPRHLVRRRGQEARLRCSPMKGHSHVYWYRQLPEEGLKFMVYLQKENIIDESGMPKERFSAEFPKEGPSILRIQQVVRGDSAAYFCASSGKSGNTEAFFGQGTRLTVV.

The genes are TRBV19 and TRBJ2-4, with D uncertain. Looked up from germline, CDR1 is LNHDA and CDR2 is SQIVND (reference sequence). The CDR3 has 18 amino acids. With 5 bases removed from V and 0 bases from J, the gap between germline ends came to 20 bases. The CDR3 DNA is TGTGCCAGTAGTGCGACTTGGCTATCCCAAGAAGCCAAAAACATTCAGTACTTC. This gives the protein CASSATWLSQEAKNIQYF.

This clonotype has ten or more counts. The V and J genes are TRBV6-5 and TRBJ2-1, with 7 bases identical to TRBD1. Germline values: CDR1 MNHEY, CDR2 SVGAGI. V gave up 2 bases and J gave up 10 bases; unmatched junction bases: 5. CDR3 length: 13 residues. The CDR3 region has the DNA TGTGCCAGCAGTTACGACAGGGACACCGAGCAGTTCTTC. Translating it yields CASSYDRDTEQFF.

This clonotype was found many times. This chain links TRBV12-3 or TRBV12-4 with TRBJ2-6, with D possibly TRBD2 on 5 matching bases. V lost 4 bases and J 0 bases, leaving 13 bases between the germline ends. The CDR3 contains 17 residues. The CDR3 bases are TGTGCCAGCAGTTCCGGGAACCGACTCTCTGGGGCCAACGTCCTGACTTTC. Protein sequence: CASSSGNRLSGANVLTF.

This clonotype was detected ten times or more. The V gene is TRBV12-3 or TRBV12-4, the J gene TRBJ2-1, with 7 positions matching TRBD2. V lost 7 bases and J lost 2; bases outside the gene matches: 8. The CDR3 has 15 amino acids. CDR3: CASTETTSTYNEQFF. In DNA, the CDR3 is TGTGCCAGCACCGAAACGACTAGCACCTACAATGAGCAGTTCTTC.

Ten or more counts support this clonotype. The chain joins TRBV4-1 to TRBJ1-3, with TRBD1 as a possible D gene (5 bases). V lost 0 bases to trimming and J lost 7 bases, with 19 bases between them. The CDR3 covers 17 residues. CDR1 is MGHRA and CDR2 is YSYEKL in the germline V gene. For the CDR3, the DNA is TGCGCCAGCAGCCAAGATAGAATGAAGCAGGGCCGGAACACCATATATTTT. Translating it yields CASSQDRMKQGRNTIYF.

In this sample, this clonotype turned up many times. The chain links TRBV6-5 to TRBJ1-5; 7 nucleotides line up with TRBD1. The germline V gene has CDR1 MNHEY and CDR2 SVGAGI. The J segment lost 3 bases and the V segment lost 6 bases, leaving 5 bases of the junction unmatched. This CDR3 is built from 14 residues. The CDR3 DNA reads as TGTGCCAGCAGCCCGACAGGGAACAATCAGCCCCAGCATTTT. Translated: CASSPTGNNQPQHF.

This clonotype was observed a few times. The gene calls are TRBV2 and TRBJ1-6; possibly TRBD1 for D (6 bases). CDR1 is SNHLY and CDR2 is FYNNEI in the germline V gene. Trimming removed 1 base from V and 7 bases from J, with 11 bases in between. The CDR3 consists of 15 residues. The DNA of the CDR3 is TGTGCCAGCAGTGAAGGGCAGGGGACCAATTCACCCCTCCACTTT. Amino acid sequence: CASSEGQGTNSPLHF.

This clonotype was recorded a few times. V usage is TRBV28 and J usage is TRBJ2-3, with 8 bases fitting TRBD1. Per the germline V gene, CDR1 is MDHEN and CDR2 is SYDVKM. This CDR3 is 15 amino acids long. The J segment lost 3 bases and the V segment lost 3 bases, leaving 5 bases of the junction unmatched. The CDR3 sequence is CASSFGQGGTDTQYF. CDR3 coding DNA: TGTGCCAGCAGTTTCGGACAGGGAGGAACAGATACGCAGTATTTT. The full variable domain, completed using reference TRBV28 and TRBJ2-3, is DVKVTQSSRYLVKRTGEKVFLECVQDMDHENMFWYRQDPGLGLRLIYFSYDVKMKEKGDIPEGYSVSREKKERFSLILESASTNQTSMYLCASSFGQGGTDTQYFGPGTRLTVL.

At least ten counts were recorded for this clonotype. The CDR3 loop reads CASRRRRYNEQFF. In nucleotides, the CDR3 is TGTGCCAGCAGGAGGAGGAGATACAATGAGCAGTTCTTC. This sequence joins TRBV28 and TRBJ2-1; D might be TRBD2 (5 bases). V lost 6 bases and J 4 bases, leaving 10 bases between the germline ends. Germline V lookup: CDR1 MDHEN, CDR2 SYDVKM. CDR3 length: 13 residues. The complete variable domain, with remaining parts taken from reference TRBV28 and TRBJ2-1, reads DVKVTQSSRYLVKRTGEKVFLECVQDMDHENMFWYRQDPGLGLRLIYFSYDVKMKEKGDIPEGYSVSREKKERFSLILESASTNQTSMYLCASRRRRYNEQFFGPGTRLTVL.

The chain combines TRBV7-9 with TRBJ2-5, with D perhaps being TRBD1 or TRBD2 (6 bases each). The CDR3 totals 15 residues. The V gene's germline CDR1 is SEHNR and CDR2 FQNEAQ (reference sequence). V gave up 1 base and J gave up 5 bases, with 14 bases separating them. The CDR3 coding sequence is TGTGCCAGCAGCTTAGTTCGGGGGCCCATGGAGACCCAGTACTTC. Translation gives CASSLVRGPMETQYF. The full variable domain, its missing parts supplied by reference TRBV7-9 and TRBJ2-5, is DTGVSQNPRHKITKRGQNVTFRCDPISEHNRLYWYRQTLGQGPEFLTYFQNEAQLEKSRLLSDRFSAERPKGSFSTLEIQRTEQGDSAMYLCASSLVRGPMETQYFGPGTRLLVL.

This clonotype occurred many times. The chain employs TRBV3-1 and TRBJ1-5, with D maybe TRBD1 (6 bases). The CDR3 contains 14 residues. The ends were cut back, 3 bases at V and 3 bases at J, with 9 bases in the middle. CDR1 LGHDT and CDR2 YNNKEL come from the germline V gene (reference sequence). As DNA, the CDR3 is TGTGCCAGCAGCCATCACAGGGACAATCAGCCCCAGCATTTT. Translation: CASSHHRDNQPQHF.

In its sample, this clonotype was seen many times. The rearrangement joins TRBV10-3 to TRBJ1-1; 8 bases line up with TRBD1. The CDR3 has 13 residues. Germline V gene sequence: CDR1 ENHRY, CDR2 SYGVKD. V dropped 7 bases and J dropped 8; count of bases not matched to a gene: 9. CDR3 in amino acids: CAINGRDRTEAFF. Here the CDR3 DNA reads TGTGCCATCAATGGAAGGGACAGGACCGAAGCTTTCTTT.